This T cell receptor beta chain originates from a study of vaccination and CD4 T cells after COVID-19. Looking at the study overall: Overlapping spike peptides of SARS-CoV-2, HCoV-NL63, HCoV-OC43 and HCoV-229E stimulated the cells.

The CDR3 is 17 amino acids. The J segment lost 0 bases and the V segment lost 1 base, leaving 7 bases of the junction unmatched. Per germline, CDR1 DFQATT and CDR2 SNEGSKA (reference sequence). The Oncomine TCR Beta short-read assay sequenced DNA from cultured CD4+ T cells. Cultured CD4+ T cells yielded the extracted genomic DNA. A single record per CDR3 protein comes from TCRdb applying MiXCR to the PCR reads. The repertoire consists of 6,500 to 8,000 distinct CDR3 sequences, with 30% to 35% occurring once and the leading ten covering approximately 31%. In the case of this clonotype: The antigen remains unidentified.

The treatment: roughly 11-day PBMC culture with coronavirus spike peptide pools or control peptides (ViraFEST assay). Harvesting of the unexposed donor's CD4+ T cells predated the COVID-19 pandemic (2011-2018). After culture for 10 to 11 days, isolation of CD4+ T cells was performed by negative selection. The rearrangement uses TRBV20-1 and TRBJ2-1; 9 bases map to TRBD2. What was sequenced was CD4+ T cells from blood, cultured in vitro. The TCR sequence derives from a human donor in good health. The CDR3 here is CSARVASGTSSYNEQFF. CDR3 DNA sequence: TGCAGTGCTAGAGTCGCTAGCGGGACAAGCTCCTACAATGAGCAGTTCTTC.